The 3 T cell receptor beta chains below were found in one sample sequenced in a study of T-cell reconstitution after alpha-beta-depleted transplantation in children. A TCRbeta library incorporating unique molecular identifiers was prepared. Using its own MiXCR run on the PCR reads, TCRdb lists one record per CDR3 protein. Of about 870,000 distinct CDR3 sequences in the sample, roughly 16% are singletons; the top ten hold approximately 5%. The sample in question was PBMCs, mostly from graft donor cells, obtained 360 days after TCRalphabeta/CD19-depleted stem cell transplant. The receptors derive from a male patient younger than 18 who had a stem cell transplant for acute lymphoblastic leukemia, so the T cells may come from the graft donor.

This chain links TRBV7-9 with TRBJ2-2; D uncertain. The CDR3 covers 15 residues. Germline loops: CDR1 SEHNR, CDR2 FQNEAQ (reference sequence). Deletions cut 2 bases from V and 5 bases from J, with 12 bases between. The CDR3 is CASSLKVAWTGELFF. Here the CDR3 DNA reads TGTGCCAGCAGCTTAAAGGTGGCGTGGACCGGGGAGCTGTTTTTT. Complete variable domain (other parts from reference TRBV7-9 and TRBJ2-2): DTGVSQNPRHKITKRGQNVTFRCDPISEHNRLYWYRQTLGQGPEFLTYFQNEAQLEKSRLLSDRFSAERPKGSFSTLEIQRTEQGDSAMYLCASSLKVAWTGELFFGEGSRLTVL.

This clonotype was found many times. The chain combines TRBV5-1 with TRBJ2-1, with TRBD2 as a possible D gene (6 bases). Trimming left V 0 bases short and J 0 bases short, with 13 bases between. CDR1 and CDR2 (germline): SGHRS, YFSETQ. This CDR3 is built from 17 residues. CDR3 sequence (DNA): TGCGCCAGCAGCTTGGCTGGCGGGGTTAGCTCCTACAATGAGCAGTTCTTC. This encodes CASSLAGGVSSYNEQFF.

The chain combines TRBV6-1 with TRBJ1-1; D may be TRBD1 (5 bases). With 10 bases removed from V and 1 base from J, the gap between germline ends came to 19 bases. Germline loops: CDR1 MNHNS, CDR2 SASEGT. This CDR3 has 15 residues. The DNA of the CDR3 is TGTGCCACCGACGCGTTGGGCGGGGCGAACACTGAAGCTTTCTTT. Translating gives CATDALGGANTEAFF.